Listed here are 24 T cell receptor beta chains from one sample, sequenced in a study of blood T cell repertoires in COVID-19. Data came from immunoSEQ multiplex PCR; TCRdb stores just in-frame clones and leaves some out. This repertoire shows about 80,000 clones, approximately 78% found once; its top ten account for 35% to 40%. Sequencing input: peripheral blood. These receptors all stem from a man between 60 and 70 years old with COVID-19, enrolled during active disease.

The J gene is TRBJ2-1, the V gene TRBV11-3; D unresolved. V lost 5 bases to trimming and J lost 6 bases, with 11 bases between them. The CDR3 is 13 amino acids. CDR1 and CDR2 from the germline V gene are SGHNT and YENEEA. The CDR3 DNA sequence: TGTGCCAGCAGCAAAGCGACCGTCAATGAGCAGTTCTTC. It translates to CASSKATVNEQFF.

This clone showed up just a few times. The chain employs TRBV5-8 and TRBJ2-2; TRBD2 might be the D (6 bases). Trimming took off 2 bases at V and 5 bases at J, with 22 bases between the two ends. The germline V gene has CDR1 SGHTS and CDR2 YDEGEE. The CDR3 consists of 18 residues. The CDR3 nucleotides are TGTGCCAGCAGCTTCTACTGGGGCGGCGGGGAGAGGACCGGGGAGCTGTTTTTT. This gives the protein CASSFYWGGGERTGELFF.

The V and J genes are TRBV4-1 and TRBJ1-4, with 8 bases fitting TRBD1. The length of the CDR3 is 14 residues. Germline V gene lookup returns CDR1 MGHRA and CDR2 YSYEKL. V lost 4 bases to trimming and J lost 8 bases; unmatched junction nucleotides: 6. The CDR3 region is CASSLGQGREKLFF. The CDR3 region has the DNA TGCGCCAGCAGCCTAGGACAGGGAAGGGAAAAACTGTTTTTT.

This clone was seen repeatedly, ten times or more. The CDR3 DNA reads as TGTGCCAGCAGCCCAGCGGAATACAATGAGCAGTTCTTC. Translating gives CASSPAEYNEQFF. This chain joins TRBV9 and TRBJ2-1, with D maybe TRBD2 (5 bases). Trimming shortened V by 4 bases and J by 4 bases, and 9 bases separated the two germline ends. CDR3 size: 13 residues. Germline CDR1 reads SGDLS; CDR2 reads YYNGEE.

V gene TRBV29-1 combines with J gene TRBJ2-5, with TRBD2 matching over 7 bases. CDR3 length: 12 amino acids. V dropped 4 bases and J dropped 4; count of bases not matched to a gene: 3. Germline V gene sequence: CDR1 SQVTM, CDR2 ANQGSEA. The CDR3 here is CSVGGGGETQYF. As DNA, the CDR3 is TGCAGCGTTGGTGGGGGGGGAGAGACCCAGTACTTC.

CDR3 nucleotide sequence: TGTGCCAGCAGTCCGGGACAGGGGTGGGCGGCCAATCAGCCCCAGCATTTT. Translated, it gives CASSPGQGWAANQPQHF. This rearrangement joins TRBV27 to TRBJ1-5; 10 bases map to TRBD1. CDR3 length equals 17 residues. CDR1 is MNHEY, CDR2 SMNVEV, per germline (reference sequence). The V segment lost 5 bases and the J segment 3 bases; nucleotides outside the gene matches: 10.

The rearrangement joins TRBV7-9 to TRBJ2-1; 9 bases agree with TRBD2. The CDR3 consists of 17 residues. Germline CDR1 is SEHNR and CDR2 is FQNEAQ (reference sequence). Unmatched junction bases numbered 14, after V lost 2 bases and J lost 9 bases. The CDR3 loop reads CASSLFPMAGGRSEQFF. The CDR3, as DNA: TGTGCCAGCAGCTTATTTCCGATGGCGGGAGGGCGGAGTGAGCAGTTCTTC.

The chain employs TRBV5-1 and TRBJ2-5; 7 bases map to TRBD2. Germline assignment: CDR1 SGHRS and CDR2 YFSETQ. CDR3 size: 17 residues. The ends lost 0 bases at V and 5 bases at J; junction bases unmatched: 13. Here the CDR3 reads CASSLVPGAGPGETQYF. CDR3 sequence (DNA): TGCGCCAGCAGCTTGGTCCCCGGAGCGGGGCCCGGCGAGACCCAGTACTTC. Using reference TRBV5-1 and TRBJ2-5 for the parts outside the CDR3, the full variable domain is KAGVTQTPRYLIKTRGQQVTLSCSPISGHRSVSWYQQTPGQGLQFLFEYFSETQRNKGNFPGRFSGRQFSNSRSEMNVSTLELGDSALYLCASSLVPGAGPGETQYFGPGTRLLVL.

V usage is TRBV20-1 and J usage is TRBJ1-2; perhaps TRBD1 as D (6 bases). Trimming took off 3 bases at V and 1 base at J, with 9 bases between the two ends. The CDR3 totals 13 residues. Germline V CDR1 and CDR2: DFQATT, SNEGSKA (reference sequence). The DNA for the CDR3 is TGCAGTGCTAGTACAGGGTTTAACTATGGCTACACCTTC. Protein product: CSASTGFNYGYTF.

The CDR3 DNA follows: TGTGCCAGTAGTATGGACAGGGGATTTCAGCCCCAGCATTTT. Translating gives CASSMDRGFQPQHF. The genes are TRBV19 and TRBJ1-5; 9 positions agree with TRBD1. The ends lost 3 bases at V and 6 bases at J; junction bases unmatched: 3. CDR1 LNHDA and CDR2 SQIVND come from the germline V gene (reference sequence). The CDR3 totals 14 residues. The variable domain in full, with the rest retrieved from reference TRBV19 and TRBJ1-5, is DGGITQSPKYLFRKEGQNVTLSCEQNLNHDAMYWYRQDPGQGLRLIYYSQIVNDFQKGDIAEGYSVSREKKESFPLTVTSAQKNPTAFYLCASSMDRGFQPQHFGDGTRLSIL.

J is TRBJ1-5 and V is TRBV18; tentative D call: TRBD1 (6 bases). The CDR3 is made up of 18 amino acids. V was trimmed by 0 bases and J by 0 bases, leaving 15 bases between them. Looked up from germline, CDR1 is KGHSH and CDR2 is LQKENI. As DNA, the CDR3 is TGTGCCAGCTCACCACCCGGGGGGCAGCTAAATAGCAATCAGCCCCAGCATTTT. As protein: CASSPPGGQLNSNQPQHF.

V gene TRBV6-5 combines with J gene TRBJ2-5, with 7 bases aligning to TRBD1. CDR1 MNHEY and CDR2 SVGAGI come from the germline V gene. The CDR3 loop spans 13 amino acids. Trimming removed 6 bases from V and 1 base from J; junction bases left unmatched: 2. The CDR3 here is CASRTGPQETQYF. The CDR3 nucleotides are TGTGCCAGCAGGACAGGGCCCCAAGAGACCCAGTACTTC.

The J gene is TRBJ2-4, the V gene TRBV2; 7 positions match TRBD1. Germline V gene data show CDR1 as SNHLY and CDR2 as FYNNEI. Unmatched junction bases numbered 10, after V lost 7 bases and J lost 4 bases. There are 15 residues in the CDR3. The CDR3 here is CASMKAGTEKNIQYF. CDR3 sequence (DNA): TGTGCCAGCATGAAGGCCGGGACAGAGAAAAACATTCAGTACTTC.

The V call is TRBV7-2, the J call TRBJ2-3, with D unclear. With 1 base removed from V and 12 bases from J, the gap between germline ends came to 11 bases. Germline lookup yields CDR1 SGHTA and CDR2 FQGNSA. The CDR3 contains 12 residues. The CDR3 coding sequence is TGTGCCAGCAGCTTAGTTCTGCTAGATCAGTATTTT. This sequence encodes CASSLVLLDQYF.

The rearrangement uses TRBV6-2 or TRBV6-3 and TRBJ2-7, with 7 bases that match TRBD1. Germline V gene lookup returns CDR1 MNHEY and CDR2 SVGEGT. V dropped 6 bases and J dropped 7; count of bases not matched to a gene: 18. The CDR3 length is 16 residues. The CDR3 sequence is CASSPNGGQALGEQYF. CDR3 coding DNA: TGTGCCAGCAGCCCTAATGGAGGACAGGCCTTGGGGGAGCAGTACTTC.

This clone showed up just once. The chain links TRBV12-3 or TRBV12-4 to TRBJ2-7; D remains ambiguous. The CDR3 runs 13 residues. V lost 7 bases, J lost 4 bases, and 14 bases lay in between. DNA of the CDR3: TGTGCCAGCACCTCCACACCGGGTTACGAGCAGTACTTC. It is translated as CASTSTPGYEQYF.

This chain uses TRBV11-3 with TRBJ1-1; 7 bases fit TRBD1. With 3 bases clipped from V and 2 bases from J, the junction kept 6 bases outside the gene matches. This CDR3 spans 15 amino acids. CDR1 and CDR2 from the germline V gene are SGHNT and YENEEA. In nucleotides, the CDR3 is TGTGCCAGCAGCTTGCACCGACAGGGAAACACTGAAGCTTTCTTT. It is translated as CASSLHRQGNTEAFF.

This clone was counted once. The chain recombines TRBV19 with TRBJ2-1, with 10 nucleotides matching TRBD1. Per germline, CDR1 LNHDA and CDR2 SQIVND (reference sequence). The CDR3 runs 17 residues. Losses at the gene ends were 4 bases for V and 3 bases for J; bases not matched to a gene: 9. The CDR3 spells CASSNSHRDRGYNEQFF. CDR3 DNA sequence: TGTGCCAGTAGTAATTCCCACCGGGACAGGGGCTACAATGAGCAGTTCTTC.

This clone has just one count. This chain joins TRBV3-1 (or the pseudogene TRBV3-2) and TRBJ1-2, with a possible D match to TRBD1 (5 bases). Germline CDR1 is LGHDT and CDR2 is YNNKEL (reference sequence). This CDR3 has 15 residues. V lost 4 bases and J 7 bases, leaving 19 bases between the germline ends. CDR3 nucleotides: TGTGCCAGCAGCCGGGATATGGGGCTAGACCGTGGCTACACCTTC. Its protein product is CASSRDMGLDRGYTF.

The V and J genes are TRBV7-2 and TRBJ1-6; tentative D call: TRBD1 (5 bases). The CDR3 extends over 19 amino acids. Looked up from germline, CDR1 is SGHTA and CDR2 is FQGNSA. V lost 4 bases, J lost 4 bases, and 23 bases lay in between. CDR3 in amino acids: CASSSTTDTLLPYNSPLHF. The CDR3 coding sequence is TGTGCCAGCAGCTCTACTACGGACACCTTATTGCCGTATAATTCACCCCTCCACTTT.

J is TRBJ1-2 and V is TRBV16, with 7 nucleotides matching TRBD1. With V trimmed by 0 bases and J by 6 bases, 1 base remained unmatched. The V gene's germline CDR1 is KGHSY and CDR2 FQNENV. The CDR3 is 13 amino acids. CDR3 residues: CASSQSGGNGYTF. In DNA, the CDR3 is TGTGCCAGCAGCCAATCAGGGGGCAATGGCTACACCTTC.

This clone was observed a handful of times. V gene TRBV19 combines with J gene TRBJ1-5; 7 bases line up with TRBD1. CDR3 length: 16 amino acids. Trimming took 6 bases from V and 2 from J; bases not matched to a gene: 10. Germline loops: CDR1 LNHDA, CDR2 SQIVND (reference sequence). The CDR3 reads CASRKNRGLGNQPQHF. CDR3 sequence (DNA): TGTGCCAGTAGAAAAAACAGGGGCTTGGGCAATCAGCCCCAGCATTTT.

The CDR3 DNA is TGCAGCGTTGCCCGACCTAGCGGGAGTAAAAGTGAGCAGTTCTTC. Encoded protein: CSVARPSGSKSEQFF. V usage is TRBV29-1 and J usage is TRBJ2-1, with 10 bases identical to TRBD2. Germline lookup yields CDR1 SQVTM and CDR2 ANQGSEA. CDR3 length equals 15 residues. V lost 4 bases and J lost 9; bases outside the gene matches: 12.

V gene TRBV9 combines with J gene TRBJ2-2; no reliable D call. CDR1 is SGDLS, CDR2 YYNGEE, per germline. V lost 4 bases, J lost 6 bases, and 13 bases lay in between. The length of the CDR3 is 14 residues. CDR3 bases: TGTGCCAGCAGCCCCGCCCACAACGCCGGGGAGCTGTTTTTT. Its translation: CASSPAHNAGELFF.